Each of the 3 T cell receptor beta chains below was sequenced from the same sample in a study of CD8 T cells in ankylosing spondylitis. Study-wide results and limits: About 8 highly homologous variants made up a TCR beta motif, and this motif appeared characteristic of ankylosing spondylitis blood.

One entry per CDR3 protein results from TCRdb running MiXCR on the 5' RACE reads. The sample gives roughly 700,000 distinct CDR3 sequences, under 20% of which show up once; around a fifth is in the top ten. Their target antigens are unknown. The sequenced material came from blood, either unsorted or a sorted T cell fraction (not recorded which). The receptors stem from a male donor with ankylosing spondylitis.

V usage is TRBV27 and J usage is TRBJ1-1; D is ambiguous. The V end was cut by 6 bases, the J end by 2 bases, with 19 bases between. This CDR3 is 16 amino acids long. In germline, CDR1 is MNHEY, CDR2 SMNVEV (reference sequence). CDR3 amino acids: CASSPLRASVNTEAFF. The CDR3 nucleotides are TGTGCCAGCAGCCCCCTCCGGGCCAGCGTAAACACTGAAGCTTTCTTT.

The sample holds a few counts of this clonotype. The CDR3 protein is CASSPQVGGEQFF. CDR3 DNA: TGTGCCAGCAGCCCCCAGGTGGGCGGTGAGCAGTTCTTC. V is TRBV7-9 and J is TRBJ2-1; D gene unclear. Germline V gene lookup returns CDR1 SEHNR and CDR2 FQNEAQ (reference sequence). The CDR3 runs 13 residues. The ends were cut back, 5 bases at V and 9 bases at J, with 14 bases in the middle.

The rearrangement joins TRBV14 to TRBJ1-6; D is unclear. Trimming removed 0 bases at V and 10 bases at J, with 7 bases between. The CDR3 is made up of 13 amino acids. Germline V CDR1 and CDR2: SGHDN, FVKESK. CDR3 bases: TGTGCCAGCAGCCAAGATCAGAGATCACCCCTCCACTTT. It specifies CASSQDQRSPLHF.